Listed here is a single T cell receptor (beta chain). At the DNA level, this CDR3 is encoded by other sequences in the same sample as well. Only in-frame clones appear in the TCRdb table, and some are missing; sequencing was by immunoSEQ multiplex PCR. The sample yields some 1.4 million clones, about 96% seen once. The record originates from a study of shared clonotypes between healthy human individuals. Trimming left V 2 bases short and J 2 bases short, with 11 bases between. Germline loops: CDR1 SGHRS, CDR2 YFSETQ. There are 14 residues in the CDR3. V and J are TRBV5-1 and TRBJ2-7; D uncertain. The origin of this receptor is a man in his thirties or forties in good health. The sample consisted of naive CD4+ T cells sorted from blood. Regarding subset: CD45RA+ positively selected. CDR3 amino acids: CASSLGQEPYEQYF. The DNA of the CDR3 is TGCGCCAGCAGCTTAGGGCAGGAACCCTACGAGCAGTACTTC.